The 10 T cell receptor beta chains presented below share a single source sample, sequenced in a study of CD8 T cells in Susac syndrome. Random-hexamer reverse transcription was applied to roughly 0.45 to 1 ug RNA. TCRdb reanalysed the immunoSEQ multiplex PCR reads using MiXCR and keeps one entry per CDR3 protein. The profile shows some 100,000 distinct CDR3 sequences, 90% to 98% of them singletons. Material for sequencing was CD4+ T cells from PBMCs. The source is a human donor in good health.

The chain combines TRBV7-2 with TRBJ2-7, with 8 bases aligning to TRBD1. Germline loops: CDR1 SGHTA, CDR2 FQGNSA. V shed 5 bases, J shed 3 bases, and the junction held 9 bases outside the gene matches. The length of the CDR3 is 15 residues. CDR3 DNA sequence: TGTGCCAGCAGCAGTGACAGGGGTGGAAACTACGAGCAGTACTTC. This sequence encodes CASSSDRGGNYEQYF.

The genes are TRBV7-8 and TRBJ2-7, with TRBD1 as a possible D gene (6 bases). The CDR3 runs to 14 residues. Germline values: CDR1 SGHVS, CDR2 FQNEAQ. Trimming removed 3 bases from V and 0 bases from J, with 9 bases in between. This CDR3 is CASSFGQHSYEQYF. CDR3 coding DNA: TGTGCCAGCAGCTTCGGACAGCACTCCTACGAGCAGTACTTC.

The rearrangement joins TRBV29-1 to TRBJ2-7, with TRBD2 identical over 8 bases. V was pared by 1 base and J by 6 bases, with 5 bases of the junction left unmatched. Germline V gives CDR1 SQVTM, CDR2 ANQGSEA. This CDR3 contains 13 residues. The CDR3 protein is CSVEGAGGVEQYF. Written as DNA, the CDR3 is TGCAGCGTTGAAGGGGCGGGGGGTGTCGAGCAGTACTTC.

The chain recombines TRBV29-1 with TRBJ2-2; TRBD2 matches at 9 bases. There are 14 residues in the CDR3. The germline V gene has CDR1 SQVTM and CDR2 ANQGSEA. Trimming at V came to 5 bases and at J to 6 bases, leaving 7 bases not matched to a gene. CDR3 loop: CSVLAGGPSGELFF. In DNA, the CDR3 is TGCAGCGTTCTGGCGGGAGGGCCGTCCGGGGAGCTGTTTTTT.

This clonotype has just one count. The chain has TRBV3-1 and TRBJ2-5; TRBD1 matches 12 bases. The CDR3 is 15 residues long. Losses at the gene ends were 3 bases for V and 6 bases for J; bases not matched to a gene: 5. Germline V gene lookup returns CDR1 LGHDT and CDR2 YNNKEL (reference sequence). CDR3 protein: CASSHGTGGAKTQYF. CDR3 DNA: TGTGCCAGCAGCCACGGGACAGGGGGCGCGAAGACCCAGTACTTC.

The rearrangement joins TRBV30 to TRBJ2-1; TRBD1 aligns across 8 bases. The CDR3 is made up of 15 amino acids. Germline CDR1 GTSNPN, CDR2 SVGIG (reference sequence). CDR3 loop: CAILTGESSYNEQFF. CDR3 nucleotides: TGTGCTATTTTGACAGGGGAGAGCTCCTACAATGAGCAGTTCTTC.

The gene calls are TRBV30 and TRBJ2-3; D is perhaps TRBD2 (5 bases). Germline assignment: CDR1 GTSNPN and CDR2 SVGIG (reference sequence). This CDR3 spans 16 amino acids. The V gene lost 4 bases and the J gene lost 1 base, with 18 bases spanning the gap. CDR3 DNA sequence: TGTGCCTGGACCCTCACCAAGCTAGCCCGCACAGATACGCAGTATTTT. Translated, it gives CAWTLTKLARTDTQYF.

This clonotype has more than one count but fewer than ten. This rearrangement joins TRBV28 to TRBJ2-5; D not certain. The CDR3 runs 11 residues. V was cut by 6 bases and J by 2 bases, with 4 bases left in between. Germline V gives CDR1 MDHEN, CDR2 SYDVKM. This CDR3 is CASRRQETQYF. CDR3 in DNA: TGTGCCAGCAGGCGTCAAGAGACCCAGTACTTC. Full variable domain (remainder filled in from reference TRBV28 and TRBJ2-5): DVKVTQSSRYLVKRTGEKVFLECVQDMDHENMFWYRQDPGLGLRLIYFSYDVKMKEKGDIPEGYSVSREKKERFSLILESASTNQTSMYLCASRRQETQYFGPGTRLLVL.

The chain has TRBV5-1 and TRBJ2-2, with 9 bases identical to TRBD1. V was clipped by 4 bases and J by 6 bases; unmatched bases: 7. The CDR3 has 15 residues. Germline CDR1 is SGHRS and CDR2 is YFSETQ. The CDR3 DNA sequence: TGCGCCAGCAGCGCGGTCGGACAGGGGCCCGGGGAGCTGTTTTTT. This encodes CASSAVGQGPGELFF.

The rearrangement links TRBV15 to TRBJ2-7, with a possible D match to TRBD2 (5 bases). V dropped 5 bases and J dropped 2 bases, with 10 bases sitting between them. Germline V gives CDR1 LNHNV, CDR2 YYDKDF (reference sequence). The CDR3 extends over 13 amino acids. This chain's CDR3 is CATSGSGTYEQYF. Written as DNA, the CDR3 is TGTGCCACCAGCGGCTCGGGGACCTACGAGCAGTACTTC.